The subject of this entry is one TCR beta chain. Its specificity is unknown. Both 60 Vbeta primers and 13 Jbeta primers went into the PCR. Assay: immunoSEQ multiplex PCR; the TCRdb copy retains only in-frame clones and omits some. Of under 200,000 clones in the sample, 80% were seen once. The entry originates in a study of cytomegalovirus exposure and HLA in healthy donors. Germline CDR1 reads LNHNV; CDR2 reads YYDKDF (reference sequence). V was clipped by 1 base and J by 0 bases, with 10 bases between them. This CDR3 has 16 amino acids. Points from the study as a whole: Reported performance of the classifier showed diagnosis of cytomegalovirus status with high specificity and sensitivity. Highly shared sequence variants in one cluster were likely a sequencing artifact.

This TCR derives from a man aged 35-49 years in good health and CMV-seronegative. The sequenced sample consisted of PBMCs. The chain has TRBV15 and TRBJ1-5; TRBD1 might be the D (5 bases). The CDR3 loop is CATSRGGGNSNQPQHF. DNA for the CDR3: TGTGCCACCAGCAGAGGTGGGGGGAATAGCAATCAGCCCCAGCATTTT.